This entry is about one T cell receptor (beta chain). The data originate from a study of shared clonotypes between healthy human individuals. Trimming took 5 bases from V and 3 from J; bases not matched to a gene: 16. The CDR3 is made up of 17 amino acids. The germline gives CDR1 MDHEN, CDR2 SYDVKM. Assay: immunoSEQ multiplex PCR; the TCRdb copy retains only in-frame clones and omits some. The table has around 1,100,000 clones, roughly 80% seen once; the top ten hold 0.89%. Sequencing was carried out using memory CD4+ T cells from PBMCs. Subset: CD45RA-negative fraction. The genes are TRBV28 and TRBJ2-7; 7 bases fit TRBD2. The sequence derives from a man aged 18-30 years in good health. Some clones in this sample may be carry-over from other donors' samples. The CDR3 DNA reads as TGTGCCAGCAGTACGTTGGGCCTGGGAGGGGCTAGCTACGAGCAGTACTTC. Encoded protein: CASSTLGLGGASYEQYF.